These T cell receptor beta chains were read from a single sample in a study of shared clonotypes between healthy human individuals. TCRdb's copy holds only in-frame clones and misses some; the assay was immunoSEQ multiplex PCR. Of approximately 1,500,000 clones in the sample, around 97% were seen once. The sample taken for sequencing was naive CD4+ T cells sorted from blood. The receptors come from a man aged 30-40 years in good health. CDR3s include the opening cysteine and the closing phenylalanine or tryptophan. D genes are given only for firm matches. Clone size is given for some rows only: seen once, a few or many times, or a class if the clone is expanded.

TRBV28	-	-	TRBJ2-1	TGTGCCAGCAGTGAATGGGCCCAGGAGCAGTTCTTC	CASSEWAQEQFF
TRBV5-8	-	TRBD1	TRBJ2-3	TGTGCCAGCAGCTTGGTGGACAGGGGAGGCACAGATACGCAGTATTTT	CASSLVDRGGTDTQYF
TRBV5-5	-	-	TRBJ1-2	TGTGCCAGCAGCTTGGCCGTCGGCAACTATGGCTACACCTTC	CASSLAVGNYGYTF
TRBV18	-	-	TRBJ1-5	TGTGCCAGCTCACCGACAGAGAGCAATCAGCCCCAGCATTTT	CASSPTESNQPQHF
TRBV28	-	-	TRBJ2-7	TGTGCCAGCAGTTTAGACAGCTCGAGATTTACCTACGAGCAGTACTTC	CASSLDSSRFTYEQYF
TRBV5-1	-	TRBD2	TRBJ2-1	TGCGCCAGCGAAGCCACCGGGACTAGCAGCCTCTCCTACAATGAGCAGTTCTTC	CASEATGTSSLSYNEQFF
TRBV5-6	-	-	TRBJ2-3	TGTGCCAGCAGCTTCCGGCTAGCCACCACAGATACGCAGTATTTT	CASSFRLATTDTQYF
TRBV7-2	-	TRBD2	TRBJ2-7	TGTGCCAGCAGCTTAGATCTAGCGGGTGGCTACGAGCAGTACTTC	CASSLDLAGGYEQYF
TRBV4-1	once	-	TRBJ2-7	TGCGCCAGCAGCCAAGAAGGAGCGGGCTTCTACGAGCAGTACTTC	CASSQEGAGFYEQYF
TRBV7-2	-	TRBD1	TRBJ2-3	TGTGCCAGCAGCCCAGACTACAGGGGTACCACAGATACGCAGTATTTT	CASSPDYRGTTDTQYF
TRBV19	-	-	TRBJ2-3	TGTGCCAGTAGTATAGGAAACGAGGAGGATACGCAGTATTTT	CASSIGNEEDTQYF
TRBV9	-	TRBD2	TRBJ2-1	TGTGCCAGCAGCGAGATAGCGGGAGGGGACAATGAGCAGTTCTTC	CASSEIAGGDNEQFF
TRBV19	-	TRBD1	TRBJ2-7	TGTGCCAGTAGTAACAACAGGGGCTCCGAGCAGTACTTC	CASSNNRGSEQYF
TRBV5-6	-	TRBD1	TRBJ2-7	TGTGCCAGCAGGATGGCGAACCGGGACAGGCCCTACGAGCAGTACTTC	CASRMANRDRPYEQYF
TRBV7-8	-	-	TRBJ2-7	TGTGCCAGCAGCTTAGAATCTAGTTCGTTAGAGCAGTACTTC	CASSLESSSLEQYF
TRBV5-1	-	TRBD1	TRBJ1-2	TGCGCCAGCGGAACCGGGGGACAGAACTATGGCTACACCTTC	CASGTGGQNYGYTF
TRBV13	-	TRBD1	TRBJ1-2	TGTGCCAGCAGCCCGACAGGGGGCGGTGGTGGCTACACCTTC	CASSPTGGGGGYTF
TRBV5-4	-	-	TRBJ2-7	TGTGCCAGCAGCACGGGACCATCCTACGAGCAGTACTTC	CASSTGPSYEQYF
TRBV28	once	TRBD1	TRBJ2-7	TGTGCCTCACGGACAGGGGGCCCCTACGAGCAGTACTTC	CASRTGGPYEQYF
TRBV29-1	-	TRBD2	TRBJ2-1	TGCAGCGTTGAGGATGGGACTAGGGGCCCGGAGCAGTTCTTC	CSVEDGTRGPEQFF
TRBV7-9	once	TRBD1	TRBJ2-3	TGTGCCAGCAGCGCGGGACAGGTCCCAGATACGCAGTATTTT	CASSAGQVPDTQYF
TRBV11-1	-	-	TRBJ2-1	TGTGCCAGCAGCTTTAGGCATGAGCAGTTCTTC	CASSFRHEQFF
TRBV28	-	TRBD1	TRBJ2-7	TGTGCCAGCATAGGGGGCCTTATTGCCTACGAGCAGTACTTC	CASIGGLIAYEQYF
TRBV5-1	once	-	TRBJ2-1	TGCGCCAGCAGCGTCGAATTCAATGAGCAGTTCTTC	CASSVEFNEQFF
TRBV23-1	-	TRBD2	TRBJ2-3	TGCGCCAGCATGAGAGGCGTCGCGGGAGTAAGCACAGATACGCAGTATTTT	CASMRGVAGVSTDTQYF
TRBV12-5	-	TRBD2	TRBJ2-3	TGTGCTAGTGGTTCGGTGGGACTAGCGGGAAGCACAGATACGCAGTATTTT	CASGSVGLAGSTDTQYF
TRBV28	once	-	TRBJ2-5	TGTGCCAGCAGTCCCCCGGCGTACAGCCACGTCCAAGAGACCCAGTACTTC	CASSPPAYSHVQETQYF